Shown below are 12 T cell receptor beta chains from a single sample sequenced in a study of early T cells in non-severe SARS-CoV-2 infection. TCRdb itself ran the 5' RACE reads through MiXCR, one entry per CDR3 protein. The table includes approximately 80,000 distinct CDR3 sequences, more than 10% detected once. The sequenced material came from whole blood. The receptor set was obtained from an adult who was a healthcare worker with PCR-confirmed SARS-CoV-2 infection or an uninfected control (not recorded which).

This clonotype showed up many times. The chain carries TRBV29-1 and TRBJ2-3, with 12 positions matching TRBD2. The CDR3 has 15 amino acids. Germline V gene lookup returns CDR1 SQVTM and CDR2 ANQGSEA. After removal of 5 bases from V and 0 bases from J, the junction contained 3 bases not matched to a gene. The CDR3 bases are TGCAGCGTTCGGACTAGCGGGAAAAGCACAGATACGCAGTATTTT. It codes for CSVRTSGKSTDTQYF.

This clonotype was recorded at least ten times. This chain joins TRBV4-1 and TRBJ2-1; D perhaps matches TRBD2 (5 bases). Germline-derived CDR1 and CDR2 are MGHRA and YSYEKL. The length of the CDR3 is 15 residues. The ends were cut back, 0 bases at V and 5 bases at J, with 11 bases in the middle. The CDR3 bases are TGCGCCAGCAGCCAAGATATTGGCGGGCACAATGAGCAGTTCTTC. The encoded protein is CASSQDIGGHNEQFF.

The chain has TRBV29-1 and TRBJ1-1, with D hard to call. Deletions cut 6 bases from V and 3 bases from J, with 8 bases between. Germline V lookup: CDR1 SQVTM, CDR2 ANQGSEA. The CDR3 is made up of 11 amino acids. CDR3 sequence (DNA): TGCAGCGTCCCAGAGGACACTGAAGCTTTCTTT. Amino acid sequence: CSVPEDTEAFF.

This clonotype was observed at least ten times. The genes are TRBV11-2 and TRBJ1-6, with D hard to call. This CDR3 region has 12 residues. Germline V gene sequence: CDR1 SGHAT, CDR2 FQNNGV. V was clipped by 5 bases and J by 4 bases, with 3 bases between them. CDR3 in DNA: TGTGCCAGCAGCCTTTATAATTCACCCCTCCACTTT. It is translated as CASSLYNSPLHF.

The sample holds many counts of this clonotype. The chain has TRBV18 and TRBJ2-5, with 7 bases that match TRBD2. V was clipped by 5 bases and J by 4 bases; unmatched bases: 4. This CDR3 has 13 residues. Per the germline V gene, CDR1 is KGHSH and CDR2 is LQKENI. In DNA, the CDR3 is TGTGCCAGCTCAGGCGGACTAGGAGAGACCCAGTACTTC. Its translation is CASSGGLGETQYF.

The chain has TRBV2 and TRBJ2-1; D is undetermined. V lost 3 bases, J lost 11 bases, and 11 bases lay in between. The V gene's germline CDR1 is SNHLY and CDR2 FYNNEI. The CDR3 is made up of 12 amino acids. CDR3: CASSERPTQQFF. CDR3 nucleotide sequence: TGTGCCAGCAGTGAGCGCCCCACCCAGCAGTTCTTC.

This chain links TRBV2 with TRBJ2-3; TRBD1 is a possible D gene (6 bases). This CDR3 region has 9 residues. Germline assignment: CDR1 SNHLY and CDR2 FYNNEI. Between the trimmed V and J ends, which lost 5 bases and 15 bases, there was a span of 9 bases. CDR3 coding DNA: TGTGCCAGCAGTCCGGGACATTATTTT. Amino acids: CASSPGHYF. The whole variable domain, remainder taken from reference TRBV2 and TRBJ2-3, is EPEVTQTPSHQVTQMGQEVILRCVPISNHLYFYWYRQILGQKVEFLVSFYNNEISEKSEIFDDQFSVERPDGSNFTLKIRSTKLEDSAMYFCASSPGHYFGPGTRLTVL.

The chain uses TRBV5-1 and TRBJ1-1; the D gene is possibly TRBD1 (6 bases). The germline V and J ends were trimmed by 0 bases and 4 bases, with 10 bases remaining between them. This CDR3 spans 14 amino acids. Germline V gene lookup returns CDR1 SGHRS and CDR2 YFSETQ. CDR3 in amino acids: CASSLAAGATEAFF. As DNA, the CDR3 is TGCGCCAGCAGCTTGGCAGCAGGGGCCACTGAAGCTTTCTTT.

Ten or more counts support this clonotype. The V call is TRBV12-3 or TRBV12-4, the J call TRBJ2-1; TRBD2 matches at 11 bases. CDR3 length: 15 residues. The trim removed 6 bases at V and 10 bases at J, leaving 11 bases unmatched. CDR3 loop: CASSTGTSGPGEQFF. The DNA of the CDR3 is TGTGCCAGCAGCACCGGGACTAGCGGCCCCGGGGAGCAGTTCTTC.

This clonotype was found a few times. The chain joins TRBV7-8 to TRBJ1-1; D unclear. Trimming cost V 4 bases and J 5 bases, with 11 bases left between them. CDR1 is SGHVS, CDR2 FQNEAQ, per germline. The length of the CDR3 is 13 residues. CDR3 sequence reads: CASSSYLETEAFF. CDR3 bases: TGTGCCAGCAGCTCGTACCTGGAGACTGAAGCTTTCTTT.

J is TRBJ2-7 and V is TRBV19, with D possibly being TRBD1 (5 bases). Germline lookup yields CDR1 LNHDA and CDR2 SQIVND (reference sequence). The CDR3 totals 15 residues. Trimming removed 6 bases at V and 6 bases at J, with 21 bases between. The CDR3 loop reads CASRDGGQSGREQYF. CDR3 sequence (DNA): TGTGCCAGTAGGGATGGCGGACAAAGTGGTCGCGAGCAGTACTTC. The full variable domain, rest sourced from reference TRBV19 and TRBJ2-7, is DGGITQSPKYLFRKEGQNVTLSCEQNLNHDAMYWYRQDPGQGLRLIYYSQIVNDFQKGDIAEGYSVSREKKESFPLTVTSAQKNPTAFYLCASRDGGQSGREQYFGPGTRLTVT.

This rearrangement joins TRBV6-2 or TRBV6-3 to TRBJ2-2; 8 bases line up with TRBD1. Germline loops: CDR1 MNHEY, CDR2 SVGEGT. The CDR3 spans 17 residues. V was pared by 6 bases and J by 0 bases, with 9 bases of the junction left unmatched. The CDR3 bases are TGTGCCAGCAGCCCAGGGGGCCTACAGGCGAACACCGGGGAGCTGTTTTTT. Its translation: CASSPGGLQANTGELFF.